This TCR beta chain was sequenced during a study of technical replicates of blood from a handful of donors. With 4 bases removed from V and 5 bases from J, the gap between germline ends came to 14 bases. The CDR3 is made up of 14 amino acids. The germline gives CDR1 ENHRY, CDR2 SYGVKD. Sequencing was performed with immunoSEQ multiplex PCR; in TCRdb, only in-frame clones are kept and a portion is missing. The sample lists 60,000 to 75,000 clones; approximately 90% were seen once. The receptor was isolated from a human donor in good health. Some clones in this sample may be carry-over from other donors' samples. The chain recombines TRBV10-3 with TRBJ1-2; no clear D gene. The sample was PBMCs. This CDR3 reads CAISARQPDYGYTF. CDR3 nucleotides: TGTGCCATCAGTGCGCGGCAGCCTGATTATGGCTACACCTTC.